These 6 T cell receptor beta chains share one sample of origin, sequenced in a study of patients and donors after allogeneic stem cell transplantation. TCRdb ran MiXCR on the RT-PCR reads and lists one entry per CDR3 protein. The table shows 150,000 to 200,000 distinct CDR3 sequences, with approximately 22% occurring only once. The sample was blood, either unsorted or a sorted T cell fraction (not recorded which). The source is a human donor who was either an allogeneic HSCT recipient or a stem cell or donor lymphocyte infusion donor (not recorded which). It is not recorded whose cells these are; they may come from a transplant donor.

The rearrangement links TRBV7-2 to TRBJ2-5; D may be TRBD1 (5 bases). The CDR3 has 17 amino acids. The germline V gene encodes CDR1 SGHTA and CDR2 FQGNSA. The V end was cut by 3 bases, the J end by 1 base, with 18 bases between. CDR3 nucleotide sequence: TGTGCCAGCAGCTTCCCTAATGTACAGGAGATCCAAGAGACCCAGTACTTC. Translation: CASSFPNVQEIQETQYF.

In its sample, this clonotype was seen a few times. This chain links TRBV29-1 with TRBJ2-5, with 10 bases fitting TRBD2. Unmatched junction bases numbered 6, after V lost 4 bases and J lost 4 bases. Germline-derived CDR1 and CDR2 are SQVTM and ANQGSEA. The CDR3 length is 14 residues. CDR3 region: CSVAASGSGETQYF. CDR3 nucleotide sequence: TGCAGCGTTGCGGCTAGCGGGAGTGGAGAGACCCAGTACTTC.

Concerning this clonotype: Since no conserved phenylalanine or tryptophan closes the CDR3, a read error is the likely cause. The chain is built from TRBV7-2 and TRBJ2-1, with D unresolved. The V end lost 6 bases, the J end lost 0 bases, and 6 bases lay between the germline ends. There are 13 residues in the CDR3. Germline V CDR1 and CDR2: SGHTA, FQGNSA. The CDR3 region is CASRMNSYNEQFS. CDR3 nucleotides: TGTGCCAGCAGAATGAACTCCTACAATGAGCAGTTCTCC.

The sample holds a few counts of this clonotype. Sequence at one end of the junction differs from germline and may be a read error. V gene TRBV5-1 combines with J gene TRBJ1-1; 7 nucleotides match TRBD1. This CDR3 region has 14 residues. CDR1 is SGHRS, CDR2 YFSETQ, per germline. CDR3 sequence reads: CASSLDRAVTKAFF. Written as DNA, the CDR3 is TGCGCCAGCAGTTTAGACAGGGCGGTCACTAAAGCTTTCTTT.

The V gene is TRBV27, the J gene TRBJ1-5, with D maybe TRBD1 (5 bases). The CDR3 is 15 residues long. Germline V CDR1 and CDR2: MNHEY, SMNVEV (reference sequence). The V end lost 1 base, the J end lost 0 bases, and 7 bases lay between the germline ends. In DNA, the CDR3 is TGTGCCAGCAGTTTATTCCAGGGTAGCAATCAGCCCCAGCATTTT. It is translated as CASSLFQGSNQPQHF.

The V and J genes are TRBV9 and TRBJ2-2; D unclear. The CDR3 spans 15 residues. Trimming removed 5 bases at V and 3 bases at J, with 14 bases between. The germline V gene has CDR1 SGDLS and CDR2 YYNGEE. The CDR3 region has the DNA TGTGCCAGCAGTCTCGTCCAGGCCGACACCGGGGAGCTGTTTTTT. Its protein product is CASSLVQADTGELFF.